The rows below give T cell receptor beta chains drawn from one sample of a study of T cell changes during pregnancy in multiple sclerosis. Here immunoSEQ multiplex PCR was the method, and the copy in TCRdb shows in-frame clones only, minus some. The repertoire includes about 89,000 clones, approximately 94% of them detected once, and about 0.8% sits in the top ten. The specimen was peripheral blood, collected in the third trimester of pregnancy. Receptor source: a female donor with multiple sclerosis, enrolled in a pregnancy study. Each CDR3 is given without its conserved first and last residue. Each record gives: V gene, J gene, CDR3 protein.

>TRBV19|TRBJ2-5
ASRFSGEETQY
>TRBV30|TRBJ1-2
AWSVGDRAHGYT
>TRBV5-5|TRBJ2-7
ASSLYSAYEQY
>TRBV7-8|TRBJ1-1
ASSSLEVEAF
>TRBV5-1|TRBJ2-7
ASSLGGQSSYEQY
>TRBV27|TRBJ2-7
ASTPGGTSGRSWSYEQY
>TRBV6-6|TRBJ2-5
ASSMTGLEETQY
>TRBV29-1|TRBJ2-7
SVLAGGSYEQY
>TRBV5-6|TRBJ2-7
ASSSLGTYEQY
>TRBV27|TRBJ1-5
ASSFRQGVGNQPQH
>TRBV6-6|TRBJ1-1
ASSYVAAYMNTEAF
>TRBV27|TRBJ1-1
ASSLSSGTLEAF
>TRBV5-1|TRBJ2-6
ASSLRDRGRSGANVLT
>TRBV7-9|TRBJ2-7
ASSLGQTGEQY
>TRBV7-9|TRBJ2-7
ASSSTLAIGDEQY
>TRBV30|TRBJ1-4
AWSGQQLNEKLF
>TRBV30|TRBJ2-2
AWSGQGFGELF
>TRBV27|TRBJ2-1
ASWSGPTYNEQF
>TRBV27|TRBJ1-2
ASSPLPRDRQVT
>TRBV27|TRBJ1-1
ASRGDGLDTEAF
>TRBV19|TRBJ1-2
ASSLQGAEGYT
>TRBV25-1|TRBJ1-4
ASSVTGPGGKLF